The source of this T cell receptor (beta chain) is a study of cytomegalovirus exposure and HLA in healthy donors. V lost 5 bases to trimming and J lost 7 bases; unmatched junction nucleotides: 18. The germline CDR1 and CDR2 sequences are LNHDA and SQIVND (reference sequence). The CDR3 contains 18 residues. PCR employed 60 Vbeta and 13 Jbeta primers. The table came from immunoSEQ multiplex PCR; TCRdb's copy has only in-frame clones and leaves some out. The sample records around 180,000 clones, about 83% being singletons. This clonotype was obtained from a woman between 25 and 40 years old in good health and CMV-seropositive. The chain uses TRBV19 and TRBJ1-5, with 9 bases identical to TRBD1. Sequences were obtained from PBMCs. CDR3 coding DNA: TGTGCCAGTAGTCACATACAGTCTTGGGACAGGGCCTTACAGCCCCAGCATTTT. Its translation is CASSHIQSWDRALQPQHF.